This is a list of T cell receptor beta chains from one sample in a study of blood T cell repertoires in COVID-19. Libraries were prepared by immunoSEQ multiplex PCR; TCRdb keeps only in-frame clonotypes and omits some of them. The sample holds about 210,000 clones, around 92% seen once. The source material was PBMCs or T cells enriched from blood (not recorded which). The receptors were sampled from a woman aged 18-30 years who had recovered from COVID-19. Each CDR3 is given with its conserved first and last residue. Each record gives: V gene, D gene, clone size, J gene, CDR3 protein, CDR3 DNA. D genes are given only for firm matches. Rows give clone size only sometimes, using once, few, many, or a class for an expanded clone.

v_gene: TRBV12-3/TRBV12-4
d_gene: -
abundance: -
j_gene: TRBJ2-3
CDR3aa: CASSKPSDTQYF
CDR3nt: TGTGCCAGCAGTAAGCCATCAGATACGCAGTATTTT

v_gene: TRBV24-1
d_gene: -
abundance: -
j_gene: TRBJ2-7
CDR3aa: CATSSRDSSWSEQYF
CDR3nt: TGTGCCACCAGTTCCCGGGACTCCTCATGGTCCGAGCAGTACTTC

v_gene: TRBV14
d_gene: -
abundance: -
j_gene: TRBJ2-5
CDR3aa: CASSQSFAGAASRLQETQYF
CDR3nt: TGTGCCAGCAGCCAAAGTTTCGCGGGGGCGGCTTCTAGGCTACAAGAGACCCAGTACTTC

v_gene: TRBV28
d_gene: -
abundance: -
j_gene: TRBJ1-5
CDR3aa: CASSSGGDGSNQPQHF
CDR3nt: TGTGCCAGCAGCTCGGGGGGGGACGGAAGCAATCAGCCCCAGCATTTT

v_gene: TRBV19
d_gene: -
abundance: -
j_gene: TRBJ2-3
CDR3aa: CASRDFLTDTQYF
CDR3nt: TGTGCCAGTCGGGACTTCTTGACAGATACGCAGTATTTT

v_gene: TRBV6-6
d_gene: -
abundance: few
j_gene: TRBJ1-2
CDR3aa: CASSLYCGFADLLVDYGYTF
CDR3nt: TGTGCCAGCAGCCTATATTGCGGCTTTGCAGACCTCCTTGTCGACTATGGCTACACCTTC

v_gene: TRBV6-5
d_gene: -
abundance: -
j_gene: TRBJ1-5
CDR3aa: CASTLGGVAQPQHF
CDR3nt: TGTGCCAGCACCTTAGGCGGGGTAGCGCAGCCCCAGCATTTT

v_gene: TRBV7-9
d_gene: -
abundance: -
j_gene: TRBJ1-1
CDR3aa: CASSFARLGDTEAFF
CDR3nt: TGTGCCAGCAGCTTCGCCCGCCTAGGTGACACTGAAGCTTTCTTT

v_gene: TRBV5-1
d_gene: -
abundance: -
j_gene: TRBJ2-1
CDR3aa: CASSLEGSYNEQFF
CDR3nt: TGCGCCAGCAGCTTGGAGGGGTCCTACAATGAGCAGTTCTTC

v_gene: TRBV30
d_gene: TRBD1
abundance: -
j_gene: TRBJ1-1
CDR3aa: CAWDRGGGTEAFF
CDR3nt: TGTGCCTGGGACAGGGGAGGAGGCACTGAAGCTTTCTTT

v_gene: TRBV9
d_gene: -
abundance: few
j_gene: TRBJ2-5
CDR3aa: CASSVDGSQETQYF
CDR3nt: TGTGCCAGCAGCGTAGATGGCAGCCAAGAGACCCAGTACTTC

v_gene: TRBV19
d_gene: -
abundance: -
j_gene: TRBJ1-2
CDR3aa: CASSIEQTGNGYTF
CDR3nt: TGTGCCAGTAGTATAGAACAAACAGGGAATGGCTACACCTTC

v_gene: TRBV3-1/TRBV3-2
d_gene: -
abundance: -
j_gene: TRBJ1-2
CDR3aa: CASSDTESYGYTF
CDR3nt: TGTGCCAGCAGCGATACTGAATCCTATGGCTACACCTTC

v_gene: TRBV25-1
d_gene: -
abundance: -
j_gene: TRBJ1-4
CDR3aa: CASSEIRATNEKLFF
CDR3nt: TGTGCCAGCAGTGAAATCAGGGCAACTAATGAAAAACTGTTTTTT